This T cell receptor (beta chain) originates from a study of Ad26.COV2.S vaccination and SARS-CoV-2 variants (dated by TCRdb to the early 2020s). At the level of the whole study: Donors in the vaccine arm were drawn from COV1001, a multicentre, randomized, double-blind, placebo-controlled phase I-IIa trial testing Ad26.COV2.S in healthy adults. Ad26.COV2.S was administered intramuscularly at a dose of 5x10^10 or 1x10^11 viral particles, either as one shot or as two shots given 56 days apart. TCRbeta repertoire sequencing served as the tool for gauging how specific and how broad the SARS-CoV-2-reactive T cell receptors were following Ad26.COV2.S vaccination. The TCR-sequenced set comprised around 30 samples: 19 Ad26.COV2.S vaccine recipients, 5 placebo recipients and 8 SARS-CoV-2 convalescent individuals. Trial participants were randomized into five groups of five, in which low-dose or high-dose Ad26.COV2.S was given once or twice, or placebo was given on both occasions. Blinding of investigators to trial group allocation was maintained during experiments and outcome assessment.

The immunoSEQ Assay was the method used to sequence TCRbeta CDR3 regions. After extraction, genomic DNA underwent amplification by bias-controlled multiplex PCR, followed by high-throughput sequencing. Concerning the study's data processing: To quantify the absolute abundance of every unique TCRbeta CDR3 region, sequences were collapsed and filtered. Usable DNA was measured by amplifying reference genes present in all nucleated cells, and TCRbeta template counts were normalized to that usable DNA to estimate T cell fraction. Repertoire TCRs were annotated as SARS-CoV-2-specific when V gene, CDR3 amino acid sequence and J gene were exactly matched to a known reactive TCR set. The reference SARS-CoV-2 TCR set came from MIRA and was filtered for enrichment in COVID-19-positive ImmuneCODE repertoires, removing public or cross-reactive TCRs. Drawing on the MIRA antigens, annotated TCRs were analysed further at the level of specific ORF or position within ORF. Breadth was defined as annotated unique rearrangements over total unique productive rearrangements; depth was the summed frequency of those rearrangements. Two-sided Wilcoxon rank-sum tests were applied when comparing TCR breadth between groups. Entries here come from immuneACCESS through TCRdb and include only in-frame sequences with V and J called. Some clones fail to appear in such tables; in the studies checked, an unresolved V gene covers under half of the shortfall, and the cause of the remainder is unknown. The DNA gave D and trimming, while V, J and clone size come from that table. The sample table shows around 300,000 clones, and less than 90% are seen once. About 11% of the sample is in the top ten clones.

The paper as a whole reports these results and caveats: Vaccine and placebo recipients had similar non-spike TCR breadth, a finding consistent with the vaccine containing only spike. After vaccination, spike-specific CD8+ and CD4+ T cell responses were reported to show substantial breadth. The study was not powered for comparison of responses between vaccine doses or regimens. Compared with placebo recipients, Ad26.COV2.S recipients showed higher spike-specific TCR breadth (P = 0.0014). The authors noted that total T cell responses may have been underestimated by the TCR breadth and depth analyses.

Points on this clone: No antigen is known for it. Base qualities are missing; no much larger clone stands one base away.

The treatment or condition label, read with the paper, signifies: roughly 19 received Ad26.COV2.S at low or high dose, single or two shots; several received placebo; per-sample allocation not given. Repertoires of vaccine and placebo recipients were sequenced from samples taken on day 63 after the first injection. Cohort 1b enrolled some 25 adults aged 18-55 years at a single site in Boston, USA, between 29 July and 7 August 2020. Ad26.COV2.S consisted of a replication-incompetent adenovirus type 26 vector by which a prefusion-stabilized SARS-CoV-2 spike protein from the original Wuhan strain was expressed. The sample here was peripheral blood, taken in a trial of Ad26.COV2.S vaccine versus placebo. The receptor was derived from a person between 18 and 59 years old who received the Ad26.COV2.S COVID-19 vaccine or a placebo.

Here the CDR3 is given as CASRIQTGQGSNQPQHF. The nucleotide sequence reads TGTGCCAGCCGCATCCAGACCGGACAGGGCAGCAATCAGCCCCAGCATTTT. The sequence is built from TRBV19 and TRBJ1-5; TRBD1 fits 8 bases in the junction. Inclusive of the bounding cysteine and phenylalanine, the CDR3 is 17 residues long. Only the CDR3 region is kept as DNA, spanning 51 bases read in frame from base 1. For this chain, trimming is 9 bases at the V end and 1 base at the J end, and the number of junction bases without a gene match is 14. Sequences LNHDA (CDR1) and SQIVND (CDR2) are obtained from the germline V gene (reference sequence). The variable domain in full, with residues beyond the CDR3 obtained from the reference TRBV19 and TRBJ1-5 genes, is DGGITQSPKYLFRKEGQNVTLSCEQNLNHDAMYWYRQDPGQGLRLIYYSQIVNDFQKGDIAEGYSVSREKKESFPLTVTSAQKNPTAFYLCASRIQTGQGSNQPQHFGDGTRLSIL.